Shown below are 13 T cell receptor beta chains from a single sample sequenced in a study of blood T cell repertoires in COVID-19. Data came from immunoSEQ multiplex PCR; TCRdb stores just in-frame clones and leaves some out. The sample holds roughly 98,000 clones, approximately 86% seen once. What was sequenced was peripheral blood. Receptors originate from a man in his 70s with active or convalescent COVID-19.

The V call is TRBV30, the J call TRBJ1-5; perhaps TRBD1 as D (5 bases). Deletions cut 2 bases from V and 0 bases from J, with 11 bases between. The CDR3 length is 15 residues. Germline CDR1 reads GTSNPN; CDR2 reads SVGIG (reference sequence). As DNA, the CDR3 is TGTGCCTGGAGTCAGGGTCAACCTAGCAATCAGCCCCAGCATTTT. This encodes CAWSQGQPSNQPQHF.

This clone was counted between two and nine times. The J gene is TRBJ2-7, the V gene TRBV6-6; D is undetermined. V was pared by 6 bases and J by 0 bases, with 9 bases between. CDR1 is MNHNY and CDR2 is SVGAGI in the germline V gene (reference sequence). This CDR3 has 13 residues. CDR3 in amino acids: CASSRLLSYEQYF. The CDR3 DNA is TGTGCCAGCAGCCGATTACTCTCCTACGAGCAGTACTTC.

The genes are TRBV30 and TRBJ1-2; unclear D gene. Trimming pared 1 base from V and 4 bases from J, leaving 7 bases between. Germline V CDR1 and CDR2: GTSNPN, SVGIG (reference sequence). The CDR3 runs 12 residues. The CDR3 DNA is TGTGCCTGGAGTGGAGATTTCTATGGCTACACCTTC. It specifies CAWSGDFYGYTF.

J is TRBJ1-1 and V is TRBV7-6; 9 bases fit TRBD1. Germline assignment: CDR1 SGHVS and CDR2 FNYEAQ. CDR3 length: 15 amino acids. V shed 0 bases, J shed 7 bases, and the junction held 6 bases outside the gene matches. The CDR3 loop reads CASSLAGQGGVEAFF. CDR3 bases: TGTGCCAGCAGCTTAGCGGGACAGGGAGGAGTTGAAGCTTTCTTT.

V is TRBV6-6 and J is TRBJ1-6, with D unclear. The germline V gene encodes CDR1 MNHNY and CDR2 SVGAGI (reference sequence). The CDR3 loop spans 14 amino acids. Trimming pared 5 bases from V and 7 bases from J, leaving 12 bases between. This CDR3 is CASSTADLNSPLHF. As DNA, the CDR3 is TGTGCCAGCAGTACCGCGGACTTAAATTCACCCCTCCACTTT.

The chain couples TRBV5-4 to TRBJ2-2; 10 bases line up with TRBD2. Germline values: CDR1 SGHNT, CDR2 YYREEE (reference sequence). This CDR3 is 16 amino acids long. J gave up 0 bases and V 5 bases, and 4 bases lay outside the gene matches. CDR3 sequence reads: CASRSSGGTNTGELFF. The DNA for the CDR3 is TGTGCCAGCAGGAGTAGCGGGGGGACGAACACCGGGGAGCTGTTTTTT.

The chain recombines TRBV7-2 with TRBJ2-5, with TRBD2 as a possible D gene (5 bases). The CDR3 is 16 residues long. Trimming pared 4 bases from V and 6 bases from J, leaving 21 bases between. Germline CDR1 reads SGHTA; CDR2 reads FQGNSA. The CDR3 loop is CASSSPLDRDRKTQYF. The CDR3 DNA reads TGTGCCAGCAGCTCGCCTCTGGATCGGGATAGGAAGACCCAGTACTTC.

V is TRBV9 and J is TRBJ1-2; D gene unclear. Germline V gene data show CDR1 as SGDLS and CDR2 as YYNGEE. This CDR3 region has 15 residues. V was trimmed by 3 bases and J by 0 bases, leaving 12 bases between them. The CDR3: CASSEGVAPNYGYTF. The CDR3 DNA sequence: TGTGCCAGCAGCGAGGGTGTAGCGCCTAACTATGGCTACACCTTC.

The chain uses TRBV15 and TRBJ2-1; possible D gene TRBD2, 6 bases. V gave up 7 bases and J gave up 5 bases, with 12 bases separating them. The CDR3 sequence is 13 residues long. Germline V lookup: CDR1 LNHNV, CDR2 YYDKDF (reference sequence). The CDR3 spells CATTPGVHNEQFF. In DNA form, the CDR3 reads TGTGCCACCACTCCGGGGGTGCACAATGAGCAGTTCTTC.

This chain joins TRBV4-3 and TRBJ1-5; maybe TRBD1 (5 bases). Germline V gene data show CDR1 as LGHNA and CDR2 as YSLEER. The CDR3 covers 14 residues. V lost 3 bases to trimming and J lost 5 bases, with 11 bases between them. CDR3 bases: TGCGCCAGCAGCCAGACGGAGGGGTATCAGCCCCAGCATTTT. Its translation: CASSQTEGYQPQHF.

V gene TRBV6-6 combines with J gene TRBJ2-2; D not resolved. Trimming stripped 4 bases from V and 3 bases from J, with 6 bases between. The CDR3 loop spans 13 amino acids. Germline values: CDR1 MNHNY, CDR2 SVGAGI (reference sequence). Here the CDR3 DNA reads TGTGCCAGCAGTTGGCCAGACACCGGGGAGCTGTTTTTT. It is translated as CASSWPDTGELFF.

The genes are TRBV10-2 and TRBJ1-1; D gene unclear. Germline V gene data show CDR1 as WSHSY and CDR2 as SAAADI. CDR3 length: 11 amino acids. V lost 7 bases and J lost 4, with 7 bases in between. CDR3 residues: CASKAGTEAFF. The CDR3 DNA reads as TGCGCCAGCAAGGCGGGCACTGAAGCTTTCTTT.

The rearrangement links TRBV4-1 to TRBJ2-7, with 7 nucleotides matching TRBD1. Per germline, CDR1 MGHRA and CDR2 YSYEKL. This CDR3 comprises 15 residues. Germline trimming cut 3 bases from V and 1 base from J; bases unmatched to any gene: 6. CDR3 amino acids: CASSHLQGSSYEQYF. DNA for the CDR3: TGCGCCAGCAGCCACCTACAGGGGTCGTCCTACGAGCAGTACTTC.